This TCR beta chain came from a study of STAT5B mutations in CD4+ large granular lymphocyte leukemia (dated by TCRdb to between 2021 and 2022). Regarding the complete study: Among healthy controls, the CDR3 'QG' motif was associated with a particular HLA allele. The purity of purified fractions was confirmed by flow cytometry on FACSCanto II or FACSVerse to exceed 95% among lymphocytes. The study compared the TCRbeta repertoires of patients with CD4+ T-cell large granular lymphocyte leukemia against those of healthy blood donors.

The healthy controls were 37 blood donors, and the buffy coats of these donors were supplied by the Finnish Red Cross blood service. All TCR-sequenced material derived from peripheral blood: patient blood samples and healthy donor buffy coats. Ficoll-Hypaque gradient centrifugation was used to isolate peripheral blood mononuclear cells. CD4+ cells were magnetically purified from the buffy coats of healthy controls. The Gentra Puregene Cell and Tissue kit was used for genomic DNA extraction, and quantification was performed on a Qubit 2.0 fluorometer. General study outcomes and caveats: Each patient's main leukemic clonotypes were private, but approximately 26% of these clonotypes showed up at low frequency in the non-leukemic repertoires of other patients. Data were not HLA-matched; higher clonality in CD4+ versus CD8+ T-LGLL could reflect the relatively small sample size. TRBV06-family usage was enriched among the top patient clones (8/27) compared with healthy controls (2/35). CD4-sorted patient repertoires appeared more clonal than healthy CD4+ repertoires, and this difference persisted after removing the putative leukemic clones.

From its cysteine to its phenylalanine, the CDR3 spans 16 amino acids. Kept here is only the CDR3 DNA, which spans 48 bases and is read in frame from base 1. Per the germline V gene (reference sequence), MNHNY is the CDR1 and SVGAGI is the CDR2. V ends up 6 bases short and J 6 bases short, with an unmatched junction base count of 10. TCRbeta rearrangements were sequenced from genomic DNA using the immunoSEQ assay at survey resolution. From the authors' description of their analysis: In the TCR sequencing data, the lowest productive clonotype frequency that could be detected was 2.59 x 10-5. Analyses included only productive TCRbeta rearrangements, meaning complete and in-frame sequences. Sample clonality was computed as Simpson clonality in the immunoSEQ Analyzer version 3.0. Based on frequency, clones were grouped as very rare, small, medium, large (1-20%) or hyperexpanded (>20%). OLGA 1.2.3 estimated generation probabilities, VDJtools produced V-gene circos plots, VDJdb was queried for specificities, and GLIPH identified CDR3 motifs. In TCRdb, the immuneACCESS table is reduced to in-frame sequences with V and J assigned. These tables do not hold every clone; where another copy was compared, an unresolved V gene accounts for under half, and the others remain unexplained. V, J and clone size are taken as reported in that table, and D and trimming were inferred from the DNA itself. Across this sample there are under 25,000 clones, with about two thirds seen only once. Jointly, the top ten make up 0.5% to 0.65% of the sample.

With respect to this clone: Its antigen specificity is not known. Nothing much larger sits one base from this clone, and base qualities are not available.

This TCR derives from a human donor in good health. Input material: CD4+ T cells from blood buffy coats. The receptor chain draws on TRBV6-6 and TRBJ2-2; 10 of the junction bases match TRBD1. The CDR3 region: CASSQGWTGGAGELFF. The nucleotide sequence reads as follows: TGTGCCAGCAGCCAAGGATGGACAGGGGGGGCCGGGGAGCTGTTTTTT.